The 20 T cell receptor beta chains listed next were all sequenced from one sample in a study of CD8 T cells in ankylosing spondylitis. A single record per CDR3 protein comes from TCRdb applying MiXCR to the 5' RACE reads. The repertoire has about 36,000 distinct CDR3 sequences, roughly 11% of them found once; the top ten carry around 20%. Source material: synovial fluid, either unsorted or a sorted T cell fraction (not recorded which). All receptors come from a male donor with ankylosing spondylitis.

This clonotype was picked up a small number of times. The rearrangement links TRBV27 to TRBJ2-1; D remains unclear. CDR3 length: 14 residues. CDR1 is MNHEY, CDR2 SMNVEV, per germline (reference sequence). Trimming took 2 bases from V and 8 from J, leaving 13 bases between them. CDR3 coding DNA: TGTGCCAGCAGTTTAAGTCCCGCTCATTATGAGCAGTTCTTC. Protein: CASSLSPAHYEQFF.

This clonotype was picked up many times. The chain carries TRBV6-1 and TRBJ1-3, with 7 bases aligning to TRBD1. J was trimmed by 0 bases and V by 6 bases; bases with no gene match: 8. This CDR3 comprises 16 residues. Germline lookup yields CDR1 MNHNS and CDR2 SASEGT. As DNA, the CDR3 is TGTGCCAGCAGAACCGGGACAGCCCTCTCTGGAAACACCATATATTTT. It translates to CASRTGTALSGNTIYF.

This chain connects TRBV6-1 to TRBJ2-5; D perhaps matches TRBD1 (6 bases). The germline V and J ends were trimmed by 6 bases and 1 base, with 18 bases remaining between them. Germline V lookup: CDR1 MNHNS, CDR2 SASEGT. The CDR3 has 16 amino acids. CDR3 DNA sequence: TGTGCCAGCAGCCACCCGACAGGTTGGCGCCAAGAGACCCAGTACTTC. Amino acid sequence: CASSHPTGWRQETQYF.

This clonotype was observed at least ten times. V and J are TRBV10-3 and TRBJ2-2; D possibly corresponds to TRBD2 (6 bases). The CDR3 sequence is 15 residues long. Germline V CDR1 and CDR2: ENHRY, SYGVKD. V was pared by 3 bases and J by 3 bases, with 11 bases between. The CDR3 nucleotides are TGTGCCATCAGTGATTGGGGGGTCGACACCGGGGAGCTGTTTTTT. Its protein product is CAISDWGVDTGELFF.

This clonotype was seen a few times. CDR3 sequence (DNA): TGCAGTGCTAGGAAAACAGATACGCAGTATTTT. Translation: CSARKTDTQYF. The chain recombines TRBV20-1 with TRBJ2-3; D unclear. CDR1 is DFQATT, CDR2 SNEGSKA, per germline (reference sequence). This CDR3 comprises 11 residues. The ends were cut back, 3 bases at V and 3 bases at J, with 4 bases in the middle.

This clonotype was recorded many times. This chain uses TRBV7-9 with TRBJ2-3; D is unresolved. The V gene's germline CDR1 is SEHNR and CDR2 FQNEAQ (reference sequence). The V gene lost 3 bases and the J gene lost 0 bases, with 7 bases spanning the gap. This CDR3 spans 14 amino acids. CDR3 nucleotide sequence: TGTGCCAGCAGCTTCATATATAGCACAGATACGCAGTATTTT. Its translation: CASSFIYSTDTQYF.

This clonotype was observed a handful of times. CDR3 coding DNA: TGTGCCAGCAGAAGGGACTCTAGCGGGGTGAGAGAGCAGTACTTC. Amino acid sequence: CASRRDSSGVREQYF. This rearrangement joins TRBV6-1 to TRBJ2-7; TRBD2 aligns across 9 bases. The length of the CDR3 is 15 residues. Trimming took 6 bases from V and 7 from J; bases not matched to a gene: 13. Looked up from germline, CDR1 is MNHNS and CDR2 is SASEGT.

This clonotype was found a few times. The chain links TRBV6-5 to TRBJ2-5; D is unresolved. The length of the CDR3 is 12 residues. CDR1 and CDR2 (germline): MNHEY, SVGAGI. Trimming cost V 2 bases and J 4 bases, with 5 bases left between them. This CDR3 is CASSYPRETQYF. CDR3 sequence (DNA): TGTGCCAGCAGTTACCCAAGAGAGACCCAGTACTTC.

This clonotype has just a few counts. The rearrangement links TRBV24-1 to TRBJ1-5, with 11 positions matching TRBD1. Trimming at V came to 10 bases and at J to 7 bases, leaving 5 bases not matched to a gene. Per germline, CDR1 KGHDR and CDR2 SFDVKD. The CDR3 sequence is 13 residues long. CDR3 loop: CATDRGLGQPQHF. The CDR3 DNA reads as TGTGCCACGGACAGGGGGCTGGGACAGCCCCAGCATTTT.

Many counts were recorded for this clonotype. The V gene is TRBV4-3, the J gene TRBJ2-1; D is unresolved. Germline V CDR1 and CDR2: LGHNA, YSLEER. The ends were cut back, 0 bases at V and 5 bases at J, with 11 bases in the middle. This CDR3 spans 15 amino acids. The CDR3 nucleotides read TGCGCCAGCAGCCAAGATGAAAGCCATAACAATGAGCAGTTCTTC. Protein sequence: CASSQDESHNNEQFF.

As to this clonotype: A much bigger clone sits one base away, suggesting this may be a read error. The gene calls are TRBV5-5 and TRBJ1-2; D is undetermined. Germline lookup yields CDR1 SGHKS and CDR2 YYEKEE (reference sequence). The CDR3 is 15 amino acids. V lost 5 bases, J lost 3 bases, and 17 bases lay in between. The chain's CDR3 is CASRSQMEGYYGYTF. In DNA form, the CDR3 reads TGTGCCAGCAGGTCCCAGATGGAGGGCTACTATGGCTACACCTTC.

The rearrangement links TRBV5-1 to TRBJ1-4; 8 positions agree with TRBD1. The V gene end was trimmed by 3 bases and the J gene end by 10 bases; junction bases not matched to a gene: 5. This CDR3 contains 13 residues. Germline values: CDR1 SGHRS, CDR2 YFSETQ. CDR3 in amino acids: CASSSGQGGKLFF. The DNA of the CDR3 is TGCGCCAGCAGCTCTGGACAGGGTGGAAAACTGTTTTTT.

This clonotype was seen a few times. The chain is built from TRBV5-4 and TRBJ2-3; 7 bases line up with TRBD1. CDR3 size: 17 residues. The junction had 8 bases not matched to a gene; V was cut back by 0 bases and J by 1 base. Germline CDR1 is SGHNT and CDR2 is YYREEE (reference sequence). In DNA form, the CDR3 reads TGTGCCAGCAGCTTGGAGGGGGCGGGCCGGGGCACAGATACGCAGTATTTT. This codes for CASSLEGAGRGTDTQYF. Full variable domain (missing parts from reference TRBV5-4 and TRBJ2-3): ETGVTQSPTHLIKTRGQQVTLRCSSQSGHNTVSWYQQALGQGPQFIFQYYREEENGRGNFPPRFSGLQFPNYSSELNVNALELDDSALYLCASSLEGAGRGTDTQYFGPGTRLTVL.

The chain links TRBV12-3 or TRBV12-4 to TRBJ2-5, with D unresolved. V shed 4 bases and J shed 4 bases, with 7 bases lying between them. The CDR3 runs to 12 residues. Here the CDR3 reads CASSYEVETQYF. The CDR3 bases are TGTGCCAGCAGTTATGAGGTAGAGACCCAGTACTTC.

The V gene is TRBV2, the J gene TRBJ2-5; the D gene is possibly TRBD1 (8 bases). Germline values: CDR1 SNHLY, CDR2 FYNNEI. The V gene lost 6 bases and the J gene lost 1 base, with 15 bases spanning the gap. The CDR3 contains 15 residues. CDR3 sequence reads: CASRGGTGGQETQYF. The CDR3 DNA follows: TGTGCCAGCAGGGGGGGGACAGGTGGCCAAGAGACCCAGTACTTC.

This clonotype appeared a few times. V and J are TRBV13 and TRBJ2-5; D may be TRBD1 (5 bases). There are 14 residues in the CDR3. The germline CDR1 and CDR2 sequences are PRHDT and FYEKMQ (reference sequence). The V end was cut by 4 bases, the J end by 1 base, with 10 bases between. The CDR3 sequence: CASSSRAFQETQYF. CDR3 sequence (DNA): TGTGCCAGCAGCTCCAGGGCCTTCCAAGAGACCCAGTACTTC.

The table lists this clonotype with many counts. This rearrangement joins TRBV7-2 to TRBJ2-3; 14 positions match TRBD2. This CDR3 spans 14 amino acids. Germline CDR1 reads SGHTA; CDR2 reads FQGNSA. Trimming removed 5 bases from V and 8 bases from J; junction bases left unmatched: 3. CDR3 loop: CASSPTSGRVTQYF. CDR3 nucleotides: TGTGCCAGCAGCCCGACTAGCGGGAGGGTTACGCAGTATTTT.

This chain links TRBV9 with TRBJ2-1; D not resolved. The V gene's germline CDR1 is SGDLS and CDR2 YYNGEE. This CDR3 is 15 amino acids long. Trimming took off 4 bases at V and 0 bases at J, with 11 bases between the two ends. Here the CDR3 reads CASSHWWGSYNEQFF. DNA of the CDR3: TGTGCCAGCAGCCATTGGTGGGGCTCCTACAATGAGCAGTTCTTC.

This clonotype was observed at least ten times. This rearrangement joins TRBV29-1 to TRBJ1-2, with D possibly TRBD1 on 6 matching bases. The V gene lost 4 bases and the J gene lost 4 bases, with 19 bases spanning the gap. Per the germline V gene, CDR1 is SQVTM and CDR2 is ANQGSEA. The CDR3 has 15 residues. The CDR3 here is CSVGRTGRGAYGYTF. Written as DNA, the CDR3 is TGCAGCGTTGGACGGACCGGACGGGGGGCCTATGGCTACACCTTC.

This clonotype was detected many times. The V gene is TRBV12-3 or TRBV12-4, the J gene TRBJ2-5, with 10 bases that match TRBD1. The J segment lost 7 bases and the V segment lost 0 bases, leaving 5 bases of the junction unmatched. The CDR3 covers 15 residues. The CDR3 protein is CASSLATGGAGTQYF. The CDR3 nucleotides read TGTGCCAGCAGTTTAGCGACAGGGGGCGCGGGGACCCAGTACTTC.